This T cell receptor beta chain is from a study of CD8+ T cells in alopecia areata. Study in general: The percentage of affected scalp area served as the score of severity for treated patients.

It was cDNA, reverse transcribed from extracted RNA, that served as the sequencing template. TCRdb's copy holds only in-frame clones and misses some; the assay was immunoSEQ multiplex PCR. This sample has over 150,000 clones; 55% to 75% occur once, and the top ten carry 13% to 15%. The CDR3 consists of 13 residues. The germline V gene has CDR1 ENHRY and CDR2 SYGVKD. After removal of 7 bases from V and 1 base from J, the junction contained 2 bases not matched to a gene. Treatment in this sample: oral pan-JAK inhibitor, 5-10 mg twice daily. As part of sample collection, lesional scalp punch biopsies and peripheral blood were taken from alopecia areata patients.

The sequence came from a human donor with alopecia areata. The source was CD4+ T cells sorted from blood, collected at week 24, from a patient treated with tofacitinib. This chain joins TRBV10-3 and TRBJ2-5; 8 nucleotides align to TRBD1. The CDR3 sequence is CAITRGLQETQYF. Here the CDR3 DNA reads TGTGCCATCACCAGGGGGCTCCAAGAGACCCAGTACTTC.